This T cell receptor beta chain appears in the sequencing data of a study of response to subunit inactivated influenza vaccine. Broader study findings: The authors offered the suggestion that each seasonal influenza vaccination recruits few new T cells.

This clonotype was detected a few times. Its antigen is unidentified. Per germline, CDR1 MNHNS and CDR2 SASEGT. V trimming: 3 bases; J trimming: 1 base; junction bases outside the gene matches: 2. The CDR3 extends over 14 amino acids. MiXCR, applied by TCRdb to the RT-PCR reads, yields one record per CDR3 protein. The data show about 500,000 distinct CDR3 sequences, about 15% seen once. The genes are TRBV6-1 and TRBJ2-7; 8 bases line up with TRBD1. The sequence came from a man between 50 and 70 years old who received an inactivated influenza vaccine. The sample was CD4+ T cells sorted from PBMCs, taken roughly 24 months after vaccination. This chain's CDR3 is CASSDRGQSYEQYF. Here the CDR3 DNA reads TGTGCCAGCAGTGACAGGGGGCAGTCCTACGAGCAGTACTTC.